This is a list of T cell receptor beta chains from one sample in a study of spatial heterogeneity in lung cancer. TCRdb fed the 5' RACE reads into MiXCR, producing one record per CDR3 protein. The repertoire includes 72,000 or so distinct CDR3 sequences, over 7% of them detected once, and around 1.9% sits in the top ten. The sample consisted of PBMCs, taken at follow-up. These TCRs come from a female donor with early-stage non-small cell lung cancer. Each CDR3 is given with its conserved first and last residue. A D gene is named only where the DNA matches it firmly. Size is stated for part of the rows, as once, few or many counts, or as a class when the clone is expanded.

V gene: TRBV5-1; clone size: few; J gene: TRBJ2-7; D gene: -; CDR3 DNA: TGCGCCAGCAGCTTCGGGGCAGTAGATAAGCAGCAGTACTTC; CDR3 protein: CASSFGAVDKQQYF
V gene: TRBV7-3; clone size: many; J gene: TRBJ2-3; D gene: -; CDR3 DNA: TGTGCCAGCAGCATAACTAGCACTGCTACGCAGTATTTT; CDR3 protein: CASSITSTATQYF
V gene: TRBV19; clone size: -; J gene: TRBJ2-7; D gene: -; CDR3 DNA: TGTGCCAGTAGTAGGGACGTGAATGCCTACGAGCAGTACTTC; CDR3 protein: CASSRDVNAYEQYF
V gene: TRBV18; clone size: many; J gene: TRBJ1-1; D gene: TRBD1; CDR3 DNA: TGTGCCAGCTCTCTCACGACAGGGCGAGTAAAGACTGAAGCTTTCTTT; CDR3 protein: CASSLTTGRVKTEAFF
V gene: TRBV10-3; clone size: many; J gene: TRBJ1-2; D gene: -; CDR3 DNA: TGTGCCATCAGGGAGGTGCAGACAGATGGCTACACCTTC; CDR3 protein: CAIREVQTDGYTF
V gene: TRBV5-6; clone size: many; J gene: TRBJ1-1; D gene: TRBD1; CDR3 DNA: TGTGCCAGCAGCCCCGGGGAACAGGGGGGTTTTAACACTGAAGCTTTCTTT; CDR3 protein: CASSPGEQGGFNTEAFF
V gene: TRBV4-1; clone size: many; J gene: TRBJ2-1; D gene: -; CDR3 DNA: TGCGCCAGCAGCCATTTCGGACTCGGATTGGTTGGGCAGTTCTTC; CDR3 protein: CASSHFGLGLVGQFF
V gene: TRBV28; clone size: many; J gene: TRBJ2-7; D gene: -; CDR3 DNA: TGTGCCAGCAGTTTCCAGGCCTACGAGCAGTACTTC; CDR3 protein: CASSFQAYEQYF
V gene: TRBV6-5; clone size: many; J gene: TRBJ1-2; D gene: -; CDR3 DNA: TGTGCCAGCAGCCCCGTCAGGGTCGCCCGCTATGGCTACACCTTC; CDR3 protein: CASSPVRVARYGYTF
V gene: TRBV19; clone size: many; J gene: TRBJ1-5; D gene: TRBD1; CDR3 DNA: TGTGCCAGTAGTCCGGACAGGGGGCTTTCTCAGCCCCAGCATTTT; CDR3 protein: CASSPDRGLSQPQHF